A selection of T cell receptor beta chains follows, all from one sample in a study of CD8 T cells in ankylosing spondylitis. TCRdb re-derived calls from the 5' RACE reads in MiXCR, one entry per CDR3 protein. In the table there are 700,000 or so distinct CDR3 sequences, roughly 19% of which are singletons. Source material: blood, either unsorted or a sorted T cell fraction (not recorded which). Every receptor here comes from a male donor with ankylosing spondylitis. Both conserved end residues are part of each CDR3. Fields, in order: D gene, J gene, V gene, clone size, CDR3 protein, CDR3 DNA. D genes are given only for firm matches. Expanded clones get a size class; other rows say once, few or many, or leave the size out.

>TRBD2|TRBJ2-1|TRBV24-1|few
CATGLAGGPDYNEQFF
TGTGCCACCGGGCTAGCGGGAGGGCCAGATTACAATGAGCAGTTCTTC
>-|TRBJ1-1|TRBV18|few
CASSSPTGQSTEAFF
TGTGCCAGCTCATCTCCGACAGGTCAATCCACTGAAGCTTTCTTT
>TRBD1|TRBJ1-1|TRBV27|-
CASRNRGNTEAFF
TGTGCCAGCAGGAACAGGGGGAACACTGAAGCTTTCTTT
>-|TRBJ1-5|TRBV4-1|few
CASGASENQPQHF
TGCGCCTCGGGGGCTAGTGAGAATCAGCCCCAGCATTTT
>-|TRBJ1-2|TRBV19|once
CASRAGYGYTF
TGTGCCAGTAGAGCGGGCTATGGCTACACCTTC
>TRBD2|TRBJ2-3|TRBV2|few
CASKGTSGGDTQYF
TGTGCCAGCAAAGGGACTAGCGGGGGAGATACGCAGTATTTT
>TRBD1|TRBJ2-1|TRBV5-1|few
CASSFTGGAYNEQFF
TGCGCCAGCAGCTTTACAGGGGGCGCCTACAATGAGCAGTTCTTC
>-|TRBJ1-2|TRBV9|few
CASSVEGNRAYGYTF
TGTGCCAGCAGCGTAGAGGGGAACAGGGCCTATGGCTACACCTTC
>-|TRBJ1-5|TRBV20-1|-
CSVIGTISNQPQHF
TGCAGTGTTATAGGCACCATTAGCAATCAGCCCCAGCATTTT
>TRBD1|TRBJ1-1|TRBV19|few
CASSPSTGRNTEAFF
TGTGCCAGTAGTCCTTCGACAGGGCGGAACACTGAAGCTTTCTTT
>-|TRBJ1-4|TRBV4-3|-
CASSQEGGGWDEKLFF
TGCGCCAGCAGCCAAGAAGGCGGGGGCTGGGATGAAAAACTGTTTTTT
>-|TRBJ2-3|TRBV2|few
CASSRPTSSTDTQYF
TGTGCCAGCAGCCGCCCCACATCCAGCACAGATACGCAGTATTTT
>-|TRBJ2-1|TRBV7-6|few
CASSDQTYNEQFF
TGTGCCAGCAGCGATCAAACGTACAATGAGCAGTTCTTC
>-|TRBJ2-3|TRBV2|few
CASSAGQREYF
TGTGCCAGCAGTGCCGGACAGAGGGAGTATTTT
>-|TRBJ1-1|TRBV6-1|-
CASSEVPGYLTEAFF
TGTGCCAGCAGTGAAGTTCCAGGGTATTTGACTGAAGCTTTCTTT
>TRBD2|TRBJ2-2|TRBV12-3/TRBV12-4|few
CASRTGLEVSGELFF
TGTGCCAGCAGGACGGGACTAGAGGTGTCCGGGGAGCTTTTTTTT
>-|TRBJ2-7|TRBV4-1|few
CASSQVLATYEQYF
TGCGCCAGCAGCCAAGTTTTGGCCACCTACGAGCAGTACTTC
>-|TRBJ2-6|TRBV2|-
CASNLQDSGANVLTF
TGTGCCAGCAATCTACAGGACTCTGGGGCCAACGTCCTGACTTTC
>-|TRBJ2-3|TRBV29-1|-
CSVDLTRAGTDTQYF
TGCAGCGTTGACCTGACACGGGCTGGGACAGATACGCAGTATTTT
>-|TRBJ1-1|TRBV27|-
CASSLGVHANTEAFF
TGTGCCAGCAGTTTAGGGGTACATGCGAACACTGAAGCTTTCTTT
>-|TRBJ2-1|TRBV5-1|-
CASSLPGTPGEQFF
TGCGCCAGCAGCCTTCCCGGGACTCCGGGAGAGCAGTTCTTC
>-|TRBJ2-7|TRBV7-2|few
CASSLGASDSYEQYF
TGTGCCAGCAGCTTAGGGGCTAGCGACTCCTACGAGCAGTACTTC
>-|TRBJ2-7|TRBV20-1|few
CSARDLSTGDLSYEQYF
TGCAGTGCTAGAGATCTCTCGACCGGCGACCTCTCCTACGAGCAGTACTTC
>TRBD2|TRBJ2-7|TRBV29-1|many
CSVSGGSYEQYF
TGCAGCGTGTCGGGGGGATCCTACGAGCAGTACTTC
>-|TRBJ2-2|TRBV20-1|few
CSATPQGKYLGTGELFF
TGCAGTGCTACCCCACAGGGAAAGTATCTGGGGACCGGGGAGCTGTTTTTT
>-|TRBJ2-2|TRBV12-3/TRBV12-4|-
CASSLAESTGELFF
TGTGCCAGCAGTTTGGCCGAGAGCACCGGGGAGCTGTTTTTT
>-|TRBJ1-1|TRBV29-1|-
CSVGTGKTTEAFF
TGCAGCGTTGGTACAGGGAAGACGACTGAAGCTTTCTTT
>-|TRBJ2-7|TRBV7-2|-
CASSTRTLAYEQYF
TGTGCCAGCAGCACCCGGACACTTGCCTACGAGCAGTACTTC
>-|TRBJ2-7|TRBV12-3/TRBV12-4|many
CASSVNTYEQYF
TGTGCCAGCAGCGTCAACACGTACGAGCAGTACTTC
>-|TRBJ2-7|TRBV4-1|few
CASSPPQGQALHEQYF
TGCGCCAGCAGCCCCCCACAGGGTCAGGCTCTCCACGAGCAGTACTTC
>-|TRBJ1-5|TRBV2|-
CASSEANSQNQPQHF
TGTGCCAGCAGTGAAGCCAACTCCCAAAATCAGCCCCAGCATTTT
>TRBD2|TRBJ2-3|TRBV2|few
CASTSGVAGSTDTQYF
TGTGCCAGCACCTCTGGAGTAGCGGGGAGCACAGATACGCAGTATTTT
>-|TRBJ1-1|TRBV12-3/TRBV12-4|-
CASRGPGGFSDTEAFF
TGTGCCAGCCGGGGCCCCGGAGGTTTTTCGGACACTGAAGCTTTCTTT
>-|TRBJ2-7|TRBV28|-
CASSLSGPTYEQYF
TGTGCCAGCAGTTTATCGGGACCCACCTACGAGCAGTACTTC
>TRBD2|TRBJ2-3|TRBV10-2|-
CASSGRERGMTDTQYF
TGCGCCAGCAGTGGAAGGGAGCGGGGGATGACAGATACGCAGTATTTT
>-|TRBJ2-1|TRBV7-8|-
CASSLAVGVNEQFF
TGTGCCAGCAGCTTAGCGGTGGGGGTGAATGAGCAGTTCTTC
>-|TRBJ1-5|TRBV12-3/TRBV12-4|many
CASSQGGQGGNQPQHF
TGTGCCAGCAGCCAAGGGGGTCAAGGGGGCAATCAGCCCCAGCATTTT
>-|TRBJ2-7|TRBV6-2/TRBV6-3|-
CASSYQPVSYEQYF
TGTGCCAGCAGTTACCAACCAGTCTCCTACGAGCAGTACTTC
>-|TRBJ2-1|TRBV5-1|-
CASSSTVGRQFF
TGCGCCAGCAGTTCCACAGTAGGGCGGCAGTTCTTC
>-|TRBJ1-6|TRBV5-6|few
CASSLRTDSPLHF
TGTGCCAGCAGCTTGCGGACAGATTCACCCCTCCACTTT
>TRBD1|TRBJ2-7|TRBV7-9|-
CASSSRTGTGYEQYF
TGTGCCAGCAGCTCGAGGACAGGGACAGGCTACGAGCAGTACTTC
>-|TRBJ2-1|TRBV4-3|-
CASSQYQAGFSSYNEQFF
TGCGCCAGCAGCCAGTATCAAGCGGGCTTCAGCTCCTACAATGAGCAGTTCTTC
>-|TRBJ2-2|TRBV5-1|few
CASRSVGPANTGELFF
TGCGCCAGCAGGTCCGTAGGACCCGCGAACACCGGGGAGCTGTTTTTT
>TRBD1|TRBJ2-2|TRBV12-3/TRBV12-4|few
CASSSGQAVVRELFF
TGTGCCAGCAGTAGCGGACAGGCCGTGGTGCGGGAGCTGTTTTTT
>TRBD2|TRBJ2-1|TRBV7-9|few
CASSLTSGIEQFF
TGTGCCAGCAGCTTAACTAGCGGCATTGAGCAGTTCTTC
>TRBD2|TRBJ2-3|TRBV6-1|-
CASSEGIGGRADTQYF
TGTGCCAGCAGTGAAGGGATAGGAGGGAGGGCCGATACGCAGTATTTT